This T cell receptor beta chain was recorded in a study of T-cell reconstitution after alpha-beta-depleted transplantation in children. Preparation of the TCRbeta library involved a method that used unique molecular identifiers. From the PCR reads, TCRdb called clonotypes with MiXCR, one entry per CDR3 protein. The repertoire holds roughly 490,000 distinct CDR3 sequences, with roughly 10% as singletons. This CDR3 is 16 amino acids long. In germline, CDR1 is MGHDK, CDR2 SYGVNS. With V trimmed by 2 bases and J by 3 bases, 4 bases remained unmatched. V gene TRBV25-1 combines with J gene TRBJ2-2, with 9 bases matching TRBD2. The sequenced sample was PBMCs, mostly from graft donor cells, obtained 180 days after TCRalphabeta/CD19-depleted stem cell transplant. The receptor was isolated from a female patient under 10 years old who had a stem cell transplant for aplastic anemia, so the T cells may come from the graft donor. CDR3 sequence reads: CASSEEGTSHTGELFF. DNA for the CDR3: TGTGCCAGCAGTGAAGAAGGGACTAGCCACACCGGGGAGCTGTTTTTT. Full variable domain (rest looked up from reference TRBV25-1 and TRBJ2-2): EADIYQTPRYLVIGTGKKITLECSQTMGHDKMYWYQQDPGMELHLIHYSYGVNSTEKGDLSSESTVSRIRTEHFPLTLESARPSHTSQYLCASSEEGTSHTGELFFGEGSRLTVL.